This T cell receptor (beta chain) was recorded in a study of T cells in Graves' hyperthyroidism and ophthalmopathy. Regarding the study as a whole: Before onset, ophthalmopathy was predicted by the model a median about six months earlier.

Concerning this clonotype itself: The antigen remains unidentified.

The CDR3 contains 18 residues. V gave up 3 bases and J gave up 0 bases; unmatched junction bases: 5. CDR1 is SGHNT and CDR2 is YYREEE in the germline V gene (reference sequence). Researchers took RNA transcripts and amplified the TCR beta CDR3 regions from them. During a first-round RT-PCR of the TCR CDR3, the HTBI primer set was used. MiXCR, run by TCRdb on the multiplex PCR reads, gives a single entry per CDR3 protein. This repertoire shows around 690,000 distinct CDR3 sequences, around 15% found once; its top ten account for roughly a sixth. The J gene is TRBJ2-6, the V gene TRBV5-4, with 11 positions matching TRBD2. Sequencing was performed on blood. The sequence came from a man aged 50-60 years with Graves' hyperthyroidism. The CDR3 DNA is TGTGCCAGCAGCTCGGGACTAGCGGTCCCCTCTGGGGCCAACGTCCTGACTTTC. This translates into CASSSGLAVPSGANVLTF.